This paragraph reports one T cell receptor beta chain. Its antigen is still unknown. This record comes from a study of cytomegalovirus exposure and HLA in healthy donors. For the study at large: Among the approximately 430 donors who were genotyped, about 84% fell in the genetic ancestry cluster that is associated with self-reported Caucasian donors.

With 60 Vbeta and 13 Jbeta primers, the PCR was carried out. Here immunoSEQ multiplex PCR was the method, and the copy in TCRdb shows in-frame clones only, minus some. The sample table includes 75,000 to 95,000 clones. Study results and caveats: One variant, a missense change in DCLRE1C, was linked in a later analysis to TCR beta V- and J-gene trimming. Association with HLA alleles at 0.05 false discovery rate was found for around 17,000 TCR beta sequences in a later analysis.

V shed 4 bases and J 3 bases; nucleotides not matched to a gene: 14. Germline V gene data show CDR1 as SGHRS and CDR2 as YFSETQ. There are 19 residues in the CDR3. The receptor's source is a young man in good health and CMV-seronegative. The sequencing sample was made of PBMCs. The chain combines TRBV5-1 with TRBJ1-6; 9 positions agree with TRBD1. The CDR3 loop is CASSHSGQGGTLYNSPLHF. As DNA, the CDR3 is TGCGCCAGCAGCCACTCGGGACAGGGAGGAACGCTCTATAATTCACCCCTCCACTTT.